This passage covers 18 T cell receptor beta chains from one sample sequenced in a study of CD8 T cells in Susac syndrome. Random hexamers served to reverse transcribe roughly 0.45 to 1 ug RNA. One entry per CDR3 protein, called by TCRdb with MiXCR from the immunoSEQ multiplex PCR reads. The data contain 75,000 to 95,000 distinct CDR3 sequences, about 96% of them singletons. The specimen was CD8+ T cells from PBMCs. The source of these receptors is a human donor with Susac syndrome.

The V and J genes are TRBV4-2 and TRBJ2-7; D gene unclear. The CDR3 is made up of 16 amino acids. Looked up from germline, CDR1 is LGHNA and CDR2 is YNFKEQ. V was trimmed by 0 bases and J by 2 bases, leaving 14 bases between them. The CDR3 DNA reads TGTGCCAGCAGCCAAGAAGGCCACTCGGACGCCTACGAGCAGTACTTC. As protein: CASSQEGHSDAYEQYF.

The chain employs TRBV7-6 and TRBJ1-6, with D tentatively TRBD1 (6 bases). V was clipped by 2 bases and J by 10 bases, with 18 bases between them. The germline V gene has CDR1 SGHVS and CDR2 FNYEAQ. This CDR3 is built from 16 residues. CDR3 in amino acids: CASSLLLQGSGSPLHF. The DNA of the CDR3 is TGTGCCAGCAGCTTACTTCTGCAGGGGAGTGGCTCACCCCTCCACTTT.

This sequence joins TRBV5-8 and TRBJ2-1; 11 nucleotides line up with TRBD1. Germline CDR1 SGHTS, CDR2 YDEGEE. The ends lost 3 bases at V and 5 bases at J; junction bases unmatched: 4. This CDR3 region has 15 residues. As DNA, the CDR3 is TGTGCCAGCAGCTCACCGGGACAGGGGGACAATGAGCAGTTCTTC. Protein sequence: CASSSPGQGDNEQFF.

J is TRBJ2-7 and V is TRBV12-3 or TRBV12-4; maybe TRBD1 (5 bases). Between the trimmed V and J ends, which lost 7 bases and 3 bases, there was a span of 16 bases. This CDR3 has 14 residues. As DNA, the CDR3 is TGTGCCAGCACCGCAAGGGGAATCGGCTACGAGCAGTACTTC. The encoded protein is CASTARGIGYEQYF.

V and J are TRBV15 and TRBJ1-5; D is ambiguous. The V gene's germline CDR1 is LNHNV and CDR2 YYDKDF (reference sequence). The V end lost 0 bases, the J end lost 5 bases, and 11 bases lay between the germline ends. This CDR3 contains 15 residues. The CDR3 nucleotides are TGTGCCACCAGCAGAGATCACGGGTTAGATCAGCCCCAGCATTTT. Its translation is CATSRDHGLDQPQHF. Drawing the rest from reference TRBV15 and TRBJ1-5, the complete variable domain is DAMVIQNPRYQVTQFGKPVTLSCSQTLNHNVMYWYQQKSSQAPKLLFHYYDKDFNNEADTPDNFQSRRPNTSFCFLDIRSPGLGDTAMYLCATSRDHGLDQPQHFGDGTRLSIL.

The J gene is TRBJ1-5, the V gene TRBV7-2; D remains unclear. The CDR3 has 12 residues. CDR1 is SGHTA and CDR2 is FQGNSA in the germline V gene. Trimming shortened V by 8 bases and J by 0 bases, and 5 bases separated the two germline ends. The CDR3 bases are TGTGCCAGCGGGCGTAGCAATCAGCCCCAGCATTTT. Protein sequence: CASGRSNQPQHF.

The chain joins TRBV7-6 to TRBJ2-5; unclear D gene. There are 15 residues in the CDR3. Trimming pared 1 base from V and 5 bases from J, leaving 14 bases between. Germline V gene sequence: CDR1 SGHVS, CDR2 FNYEAQ. The CDR3 region is CASSLVLQRPETQYF. As DNA, the CDR3 is TGTGCCAGCAGCTTAGTCCTACAGCGTCCGGAGACCCAGTACTTC.

This chain connects TRBV2 to TRBJ2-7, with D perhaps matching TRBD1 (6 bases). CDR1 and CDR2 from the germline V gene are SNHLY and FYNNEI. V was trimmed by 4 bases and J by 0 bases, leaving 10 bases between them. The CDR3 spans 14 residues. The CDR3 bases are TGTGCCAGCAGTGGCTCGACAGGCTCCTACGAGCAGTACTTC. This codes for CASSGSTGSYEQYF. Looking up the rest from reference TRBV2 and TRBJ2-7 gives the full variable domain: EPEVTQTPSHQVTQMGQEVILRCVPISNHLYFYWYRQILGQKVEFLVSFYNNEISEKSEIFDDQFSVERPDGSNFTLKIRSTKLEDSAMYFCASSGSTGSYEQYFGPGTRLTVT.

This chain uses TRBV5-1 with TRBJ2-5; 9 bases line up with TRBD1. The trim removed 0 bases at V and 5 bases at J, leaving 5 bases unmatched. This CDR3 spans 15 amino acids. CDR1 is SGHRS, CDR2 YFSETQ, per germline. The CDR3 reads CASSLDRGRGETQYF. CDR3 bases: TGCGCCAGCAGCTTGGACAGGGGGCGAGGGGAGACCCAGTACTTC. Together with reference TRBV5-1 and TRBJ2-5, the CDR3 gives the full variable domain: KAGVTQTPRYLIKTRGQQVTLSCSPISGHRSVSWYQQTPGQGLQFLFEYFSETQRNKGNFPGRFSGRQFSNSRSEMNVSTLELGDSALYLCASSLDRGRGETQYFGPGTRLLVL.

The V call is TRBV30, the J call TRBJ1-1, with TRBD1 matching 9 bases. The J segment lost 5 bases and the V segment lost 6 bases, leaving 7 bases of the junction unmatched. The CDR3 runs to 13 residues. Germline V CDR1 and CDR2: GTSNPN, SVGIG (reference sequence). The CDR3 loop is CACAQGASTEAFF. The CDR3 nucleotides read TGTGCCTGCGCACAGGGGGCGAGTACTGAAGCTTTCTTT.

The chain joins TRBV29-1 to TRBJ1-1; D may be TRBD1 (5 bases). Trimming took off 4 bases at V and 4 bases at J, with 13 bases between the two ends. The CDR3 length is 13 residues. Germline loops: CDR1 SQVTM, CDR2 ANQGSEA. The CDR3 sequence is CSVGQLRGTEAFF. The CDR3 DNA sequence: TGCAGCGTTGGGCAGTTAAGGGGCACTGAAGCTTTCTTT. Full variable domain (outside the CDR3, taken from reference TRBV29-1 and TRBJ1-1): SAVISQKPSRDICQRGTSLTIQCQVDSQVTMMFWYRQQPGQSLTLIATANQGSEATYESGFVIDKFPISRPNLTFSTLTVSNMSPEDSSIYLCSVGQLRGTEAFFGQGTRLTVV.

This clonotype was counted a single time. V usage is TRBV30 and J usage is TRBJ2-1; TRBD2 matches 9 bases. Trimming took 8 bases from V and 7 from J; bases not matched to a gene: 6. The CDR3 is 12 residues long. Germline lookup yields CDR1 GTSNPN and CDR2 SVGIG (reference sequence). The CDR3 reads CAGAGGGNEQFF. CDR3 DNA: TGTGCCGGCGCGGGGGGGGGTAATGAGCAGTTCTTC.

The V gene is TRBV6-1, the J gene TRBJ1-6; TRBD1 matches at 7 bases. CDR3 length equals 15 residues. J gave up 10 bases and V 6 bases, and 12 bases lay outside the gene matches. The V gene's germline CDR1 is MNHNS and CDR2 SASEGT. The CDR3 DNA follows: TGTGCCAGCAGCATCCGACAGGGCCTTCTCTCACCCCTCCACTTT. Protein sequence: CASSIRQGLLSPLHF.

J is TRBJ1-1 and V is TRBV20-1; D not resolved. The CDR3 has 12 amino acids. Deletions cut 5 bases from V and 7 bases from J, with 14 bases between. Germline V gene sequence: CDR1 DFQATT, CDR2 SNEGSKA (reference sequence). DNA for the CDR3: TGCAGTGCTTCCCTGGGCCTGAATGAAGCTTTCTTT. This gives the protein CSASLGLNEAFF.

V is TRBV20-1 and J is TRBJ1-6; 8 positions match TRBD1. Germline V gene sequence: CDR1 DFQATT, CDR2 SNEGSKA (reference sequence). This CDR3 spans 16 amino acids. V was pared by 0 bases and J by 7 bases, with 8 bases of the junction left unmatched. The CDR3 loop is CSARDLAGGSNSPLHF. The CDR3 nucleotides read TGCAGTGCTAGAGATTTGGCAGGGGGCTCAAATTCACCCCTCCACTTT.

V gene TRBV4-3 combines with J gene TRBJ2-7, with 10 bases matching TRBD1. Germline V gene lookup returns CDR1 LGHNA and CDR2 YSLEER. J gave up 5 bases and V 4 bases, and 11 bases lay outside the gene matches. The CDR3 sequence is 16 residues long. This CDR3 reads CASSRYRDRGNDEQYF. For the CDR3, the DNA is TGCGCCAGCAGCCGATACCGGGACAGGGGTAACGACGAGCAGTACTTC.

The chain joins TRBV5-1 to TRBJ2-1; no definite D call. The CDR3 is 14 amino acids. The V and J ends lost 0 bases and 8 bases respectively, with 12 bases between them. CDR1 is SGHRS and CDR2 is YFSETQ in the germline V gene. Here the CDR3 DNA reads TGCGCCAGCAGCTTGGATTATGGGGTGGATGAGCAGTTCTTC. Translation: CASSLDYGVDEQFF. The complete variable domain, with remaining parts taken from reference TRBV5-1 and TRBJ2-1, reads KAGVTQTPRYLIKTRGQQVTLSCSPISGHRSVSWYQQTPGQGLQFLFEYFSETQRNKGNFPGRFSGRQFSNSRSEMNVSTLELGDSALYLCASSLDYGVDEQFFGPGTRLTVL.

The chain joins TRBV5-1 to TRBJ1-6; the match to TRBD1 covers 11 bases. Germline lookup yields CDR1 SGHRS and CDR2 YFSETQ. After removal of 3 bases from V and 7 bases from J, the junction contained 9 bases not matched to a gene. The CDR3 contains 17 residues. The CDR3 sequence is CASSSGTGGSRNSPLHF. CDR3 bases: TGCGCCAGCAGCTCCGGGACAGGGGGTTCACGGAATTCACCCCTCCACTTT.